This T cell receptor (beta chain) was retrieved from a study of cytomegalovirus exposure and HLA in healthy donors. V lost 7 bases, J lost 2 bases, and 6 bases stayed unmatched. The CDR3 extends over 16 amino acids. The V gene's germline CDR1 is LNHDA and CDR2 SQIVND (reference sequence). The PCR used 60 Vbeta and 13 Jbeta primers. TCRdb's table, derived via immunoSEQ multiplex PCR, lists solely in-frame clones and lacks some. In the table there are about 170,000 clones, 60% to 85% of which are singletons. Sampled while nominally healthy, donors likely had unrecorded immune exposures. Details on this clone: The antigen remains undetermined.

Notes on the study in general: Likely technical artifact: a cluster of highly shared sequence variants.

This receptor was identified in a female donor in good health and CMV-seronegative. The sequenced material came from PBMCs. V gene TRBV19 combines with J gene TRBJ2-1; 12 bases map to TRBD2. CDR3 nucleotides: TGTGCCAGTACCCGGACTAGCGGGGCTACCTACAATGAGCAGTTCTTC. Translated, it gives CASTRTSGATYNEQFF.